This T cell receptor beta chain was captured in a study of T cells in narcolepsy. From germline, CDR1 is SNHLY and CDR2 FYNNEI. The V gene end was trimmed by 7 bases and the J gene end by 7 bases; junction bases not matched to a gene: 14. This CDR3 spans 16 amino acids. Note on this clone: Its antigen is not identified.

The repertoire was sequenced with immunoSEQ multiplex PCR; TCRdb's copy has only in-frame clones and lacks some. Of some 22,000 clones in the sample, 70% to 90% were seen once. Findings and limits, study-wide: Autoreactive clone sequences were missing from some blood memory CD4+ repertoires. Reportedly, autoreactive clonotypes were serially detected in patients' blood but not controls'. HCRT-specific and TRIB2-specific autoreactive clonotypes appeared among same-patient CSF and blood CD4+ clonotypes.

V and J are TRBV2 and TRBJ1-1, with TRBD1 identical over 11 bases. The source material was memory (CD45RA-) CD4+ T cells from blood. The sequence derives from a human donor in good health. CDR3 in amino acids: CASIRRFGTGGYEAFF. The CDR3, as DNA: TGTGCCAGCATTCGCCGTTTCGGGACAGGGGGATATGAAGCTTTCTTT.